This T cell receptor (beta chain) was recorded in a study of CD8 T cells in ankylosing spondylitis (TCRdb year 2017). Notes on the research overall: The study set out to find disease-linked TCR variants by profiling T cell receptor beta repertoires in ankylosing spondylitis patients and healthy donors. The full study cohort comprised roughly 24 ankylosing spondylitis patients and roughly 100 healthy donors. Peripheral blood was sampled, and synovial fluid was also collected from ankylosing spondylitis patients. Findings and caveats that apply to the study as a whole: Some of the motif variants had been reported before in the synovial fluid and blood of reactive arthritis patients, a finding that suggests common disease-initiation mechanisms. The disease-linked clones were reported to be significantly enriched in matched synovial fluid samples from ankylosing spondylitis patients. A CD8+ phenotype was shown by the disease-linked clones, which were found at relatively low frequencies in peripheral blood. A TCR beta motif of fewer than 10 highly homologous amino acid variants appeared characteristic of blood from ankylosing spondylitis patients.

Including cysteine and phenylalanine, the CDR3 has 15 amino acids. Only CDR3 DNA is held: 45 bases, read in frame from base 1. The germline V gene yields SGHVS for CDR1 and FQNEAQ for CDR2. Trimming at the junction amounts to 0 bases on V and 4 bases on J, and the germline ends lie 12 bases apart. The sequencing machine was an Illumina HiSeq 2500. Quantitative 5'-RACE with molecular barcodes was used to prepare TCR beta libraries. The original pipeline was this. Disease-linked TCR variants were identified with a new computational method built on a probabilistic model of VDJ rearrangement. TCRdb trimmed the raw reads at Q25, called clones with MiXCR and kept productive beta chains. Entries are consolidated by CDR3 protein sequence, retaining the most common genes and DNA. What appears here as the V and J calls and clone size reflects TCRdb's work, not the paper's. The sample contains under 550,000 distinct CDR3 sequences, 25% to 30% of them found a single time. The top ten clones comprise 0.89% of the sample.

A word on this clonotype: Its antigen is unknown. Qualities for individual bases were not recorded, and no much larger clone is one base off.

Recombination joined TRBV7-8 with TRBJ1-1, with TRBD1 perhaps the D gene, on 5 matching bases. The receptor comes from a male donor with ankylosing spondylitis. Sequencing used blood, either unsorted or a sorted T cell fraction (not recorded which). This receptor has the CDR3 CASSLAYQGGTEAFF. The bases are TGTGCCAGCAGCTTAGCGTATCAGGGAGGCACTGAAGCTTTCTTT.